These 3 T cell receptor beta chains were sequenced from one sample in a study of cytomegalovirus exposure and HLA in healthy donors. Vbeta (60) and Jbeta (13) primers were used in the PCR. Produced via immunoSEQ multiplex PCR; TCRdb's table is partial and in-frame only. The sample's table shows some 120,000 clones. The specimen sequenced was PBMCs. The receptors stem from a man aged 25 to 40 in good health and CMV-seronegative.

This CDR3 is CASSLRRTGGTEAFF. CDR3 coding DNA: TGTGCCAGCAGTTTACGTCGGACAGGGGGCACTGAAGCTTTCTTT. The rearrangement links TRBV27 to TRBJ1-1, with 10 nucleotides matching TRBD1. CDR1 MNHEY and CDR2 SMNVEV come from the germline V gene (reference sequence). The junction had 4 bases not matched to a gene; V was cut back by 2 bases and J by 4 bases. CDR3 length: 15 residues.

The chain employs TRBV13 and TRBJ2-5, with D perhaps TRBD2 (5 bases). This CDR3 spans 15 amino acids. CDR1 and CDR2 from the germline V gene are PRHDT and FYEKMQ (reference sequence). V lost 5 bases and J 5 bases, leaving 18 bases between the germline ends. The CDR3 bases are TGTGCCAGCAGCCCCCTGGGAGCCTCGGGGGAGACCCAGTACTTC. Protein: CASSPLGASGETQYF. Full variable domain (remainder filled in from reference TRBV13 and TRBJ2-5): AAGVIQSPRHLIKEKRETATLKCYPIPRHDTVYWYQQGPGQDPQFLISFYEKMQSDKGSIPDRFSAQQFSDYHSELNMSSLELGDSALYFCASSPLGASGETQYFGPGTRLLVL.

The DNA of the CDR3 is TGCGCCAGCAGCAGGGACGGGACGGCGGGATGGGCTGAAGCTTTCTTT. It encodes CASSRDGTAGWAEAFF. The chain links TRBV5-1 to TRBJ1-1; TRBD1 is a possible D gene (5 bases). This CDR3 contains 16 residues. V gave up 4 bases and J gave up 6 bases, with 22 bases separating them. Germline V gene lookup returns CDR1 SGHRS and CDR2 YFSETQ.